The rows below give T cell receptor beta chains drawn from one sample of a study of T cell responses to AZD1222 COVID-19 vaccine. Repertoires were generated with immunoSEQ multiplex PCR, while TCRdb's copy carries only in-frame clones and drops some. The profile shows tens of thousands of clones, approximately 90% of them singletons. The sample was peripheral blood, taken on day 0 of AZD1222 vaccination. All receptors derive from an adult in good health. Each CDR3 is given with its conserved first and last residue. Each record gives: CDR3 protein, J gene, clone size, V gene. Clone size, where shown, is once, few, many, or a class for clones that have expanded.

cdr3_aa: CASSISVGPAKEQYF
j_call: TRBJ2-7
clone_size: -
v_call: TRBV19

cdr3_aa: CASSSQGGPLNEQYF
j_call: TRBJ2-7
clone_size: -
v_call: TRBV5-4

cdr3_aa: CASSPGGQGGTDTQYF
j_call: TRBJ2-3
clone_size: few
v_call: TRBV7-3

cdr3_aa: CATRDTLAGAYNEQFF
j_call: TRBJ2-1
clone_size: -
v_call: TRBV10-3

cdr3_aa: CAISPGGGNSYNSPLHF
j_call: TRBJ1-6
clone_size: -
v_call: TRBV10-3

cdr3_aa: CASSPHAGSGQETQYF
j_call: TRBJ2-5
clone_size: -
v_call: TRBV11-3

cdr3_aa: CATSDPIYNEQFF
j_call: TRBJ2-1
clone_size: -
v_call: TRBV24-1

cdr3_aa: CASKQGIYGYTF
j_call: TRBJ1-2
clone_size: -
v_call: TRBV2

cdr3_aa: CASSQGPAGGEDEQYF
j_call: TRBJ2-7
clone_size: -
v_call: TRBV4-2

cdr3_aa: CASSPSGQGPYEQYF
j_call: TRBJ2-7
clone_size: -
v_call: TRBV18

cdr3_aa: CASSESRRSSYNSPLHF
j_call: TRBJ1-6
clone_size: -
v_call: TRBV10-2

cdr3_aa: CASSRTGNNYGYTF
j_call: TRBJ1-2
clone_size: -
v_call: TRBV7-9

cdr3_aa: CASSLAPLAGGLDEQFF
j_call: TRBJ2-1
clone_size: -
v_call: TRBV5-8

cdr3_aa: CASSPVQGPRSSYEQYF
j_call: TRBJ2-7
clone_size: -
v_call: TRBV7-6

cdr3_aa: CASRRDSTSYEQYF
j_call: TRBJ2-7
clone_size: -
v_call: TRBV5-1

cdr3_aa: CATSRDGRTGGELFF
j_call: TRBJ2-2
clone_size: -
v_call: TRBV15

cdr3_aa: CASSQDEVAREQYF
j_call: TRBJ2-7
clone_size: -
v_call: TRBV4-1

cdr3_aa: CASSVGSSGLDTQYF
j_call: TRBJ2-3
clone_size: -
v_call: TRBV9

cdr3_aa: CASSGGFSRHYGYTF
j_call: TRBJ1-2
clone_size: -
v_call: TRBV9

cdr3_aa: CASSQDQVYSLNTEAFF
j_call: TRBJ1-1
clone_size: once
v_call: TRBV4-1

cdr3_aa: CASIGPIRTEAFF
j_call: TRBJ1-1
clone_size: -
v_call: TRBV6-5

cdr3_aa: CASRAKLGGLNTEAFF
j_call: TRBJ1-1
clone_size: -
v_call: TRBV25-1

cdr3_aa: CASSASDSGNTIYF
j_call: TRBJ1-3
clone_size: once
v_call: TRBV2

cdr3_aa: CASSLSEGSGNTIYF
j_call: TRBJ1-3
clone_size: -
v_call: TRBV5-1

cdr3_aa: CASSPREVLGGYTF
j_call: TRBJ1-2
clone_size: -
v_call: TRBV3-1/TRBV3-2

cdr3_aa: CASSYSEDYNSPLHF
j_call: TRBJ1-6
clone_size: -
v_call: TRBV6-5

cdr3_aa: CASRDRGEQFF
j_call: TRBJ2-1
clone_size: -
v_call: TRBV6-5

cdr3_aa: CASKGLAGIVNEQFF
j_call: TRBJ2-1
clone_size: once
v_call: TRBV6-5

cdr3_aa: CASSLSRDRGKNEQFF
j_call: TRBJ2-1
clone_size: few
v_call: TRBV7-3

cdr3_aa: CASISTGTWYTEAFF
j_call: TRBJ1-1
clone_size: few
v_call: TRBV2

cdr3_aa: CASSLVRGGTDTQYF
j_call: TRBJ2-3
clone_size: -
v_call: TRBV7-8

cdr3_aa: CASSLDRSSYNEQFF
j_call: TRBJ2-1
clone_size: -
v_call: TRBV7-7

cdr3_aa: CASSSGQQETQYF
j_call: TRBJ2-5
clone_size: -
v_call: TRBV18

cdr3_aa: CAWSVQGNQPQHF
j_call: TRBJ1-5
clone_size: -
v_call: TRBV30

cdr3_aa: CASSIDRSLNQPQHF
j_call: TRBJ1-5
clone_size: -
v_call: TRBV19

cdr3_aa: CASSLPLGPGTEAFF
j_call: TRBJ1-1
clone_size: -
v_call: TRBV28

cdr3_aa: CASSGTSGVQETQYF
j_call: TRBJ2-5
clone_size: -
v_call: TRBV4-2

cdr3_aa: CASSKRAAQETQYF
j_call: TRBJ2-5
clone_size: -
v_call: TRBV25-1

cdr3_aa: CAWSWGELQDSFF
j_call: TRBJ1-1
clone_size: -
v_call: TRBV30

cdr3_aa: CASSMWIRASSNQPQHF
j_call: TRBJ1-5
clone_size: -
v_call: TRBV19

cdr3_aa: CASSGGTGVQPQHF
j_call: TRBJ1-5
clone_size: few
v_call: TRBV2

cdr3_aa: CASSQRTPRSGGSSYNEQFF
j_call: TRBJ2-1
clone_size: -
v_call: TRBV3-1/TRBV3-2

cdr3_aa: CASSQRAPDRDGYTF
j_call: TRBJ1-2
clone_size: -
v_call: TRBV3-1/TRBV3-2

cdr3_aa: CASSHGGTNTEAFF
j_call: TRBJ1-1
clone_size: -
v_call: TRBV4-2

cdr3_aa: CASSGADLAGAGYTF
j_call: TRBJ1-2
clone_size: once
v_call: TRBV28

cdr3_aa: CASSYSPGSSYEQYF
j_call: TRBJ2-7
clone_size: -
v_call: TRBV6-5

cdr3_aa: CASSYQQGSEEAFF
j_call: TRBJ1-1
clone_size: -
v_call: TRBV6-6

cdr3_aa: CASSFSRPNTGELFF
j_call: TRBJ2-2
clone_size: -
v_call: TRBV7-2

cdr3_aa: CASSLGTTIQAGVKLFF
j_call: TRBJ1-4
clone_size: -
v_call: TRBV5-5

cdr3_aa: CASSLTEYNEQFF
j_call: TRBJ2-1
clone_size: -
v_call: TRBV6-6

cdr3_aa: CASSLRHSNQPQHF
j_call: TRBJ1-5
clone_size: -
v_call: TRBV5-6

cdr3_aa: CASSVRDSYTGELFF
j_call: TRBJ2-2
clone_size: -
v_call: TRBV9

cdr3_aa: CASSSHSGGGTDTQYF
j_call: TRBJ2-3
clone_size: -
v_call: TRBV5-1

cdr3_aa: CASSVGGRDRETQYF
j_call: TRBJ2-5
clone_size: -
v_call: TRBV9

cdr3_aa: CASSLATGNSVSGNQPQHF
j_call: TRBJ1-5
clone_size: -
v_call: TRBV7-8

cdr3_aa: CATSAPDRATTGELFF
j_call: TRBJ2-2
clone_size: -
v_call: TRBV24-1